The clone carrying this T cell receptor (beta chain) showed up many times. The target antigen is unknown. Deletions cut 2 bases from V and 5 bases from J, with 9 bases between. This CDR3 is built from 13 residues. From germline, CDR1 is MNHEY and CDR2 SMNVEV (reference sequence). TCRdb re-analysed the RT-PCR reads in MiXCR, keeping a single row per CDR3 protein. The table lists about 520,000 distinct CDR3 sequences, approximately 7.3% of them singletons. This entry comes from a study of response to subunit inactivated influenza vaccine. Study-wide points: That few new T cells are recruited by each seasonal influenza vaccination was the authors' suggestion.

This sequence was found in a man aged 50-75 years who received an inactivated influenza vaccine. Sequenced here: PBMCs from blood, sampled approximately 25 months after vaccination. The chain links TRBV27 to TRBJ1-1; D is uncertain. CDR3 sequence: CASSLAGRTEAFF. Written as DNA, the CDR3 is TGTGCCAGCAGTTTAGCCGGGAGGACTGAAGCTTTCTTT.